This passage covers 13 T cell receptor beta chains from one sample sequenced in a study of T cell responses to AZD1222 COVID-19 vaccine. TCRdb keeps only in-frame clones here, not all; method: immunoSEQ multiplex PCR. This table holds around 100,000 clones, around nine tenths found once. The source material was peripheral blood, sampled on day 0 of AZD1222 vaccination. Every receptor here comes from an adult in good health.

V usage is TRBV4-3 and J usage is TRBJ1-4; D gene ambiguous. Trimming took off 1 base at V and 2 bases at J, with 14 bases between the two ends. CDR1 and CDR2 from the germline V gene are LGHNA and YSLEER. This CDR3 has 17 residues. The chain's CDR3 is CASSQAGYRATNEKLFF. The CDR3 coding sequence is TGCGCCAGCAGCCAAGCCGGGTATAGAGCGACTAATGAAAAACTGTTTTTT.

The rearrangement uses TRBV29-1 and TRBJ1-2; the D is unclear. The CDR3 loop spans 11 amino acids. The V end lost 3 bases, the J end lost 4 bases, and 6 bases lay between the germline ends. Germline V lookup: CDR1 SQVTM, CDR2 ANQGSEA. CDR3 protein: CSVEKAYGYTF. The DNA of the CDR3 is TGCAGCGTTGAGAAGGCCTATGGCTACACCTTC.

The rearrangement uses TRBV21-1 and TRBJ1-1; TRBD1 is the table's D call and was not checked against the DNA. TRBV21-1 is a known pseudogene. The CDR3 is made up of 17 amino acids. The CDR3 here is CASSKEDTQADIPEAFF. The CDR3 DNA reads as TGTGCCAGCAGCAAAGAAGACACCCAGGCCGACATTCCTGAAGCTTTCTTT.

The chain links TRBV4-3 to TRBJ2-1; 8 bases match TRBD1. Germline-derived CDR1 and CDR2 are LGHNA and YSLEER. The CDR3 is 16 amino acids. J lost 8 bases, V lost 4 bases, and 13 bases had no gene match. The CDR3 DNA reads as TGCGCCAGCAGCCGCACCCCGGGACAGGTCATTGATGAGCAGTTCTTC. Encoded protein: CASSRTPGQVIDEQFF.

The chain carries TRBV4-2 and TRBJ1-4, with 8 nucleotides matching TRBD1. CDR3 size: 14 residues. Germline CDR1 and CDR2: LGHNA and YNFKEQ. V dropped 5 bases and J dropped 8; count of bases not matched to a gene: 7. CDR3 sequence reads: CASSKQDREEKLFF. In DNA, the CDR3 is TGTGCCAGCAGCAAGCAGGACAGGGAGGAAAAACTGTTTTTT.

This chain connects TRBV5-1 to TRBJ1-2; a weak D match, TRBD1 (6 bases). The CDR3 is 13 amino acids. V lost 4 bases, J lost 3 bases, and 10 bases lay in between. Germline V gives CDR1 SGHRS, CDR2 YFSETQ. The CDR3 here is CASSPAGDYGYTF. The CDR3 DNA is TGCGCCAGCAGCCCCGCAGGGGACTATGGCTACACCTTC.

The V and J genes are TRBV5-1 and TRBJ2-7; 7 nucleotides agree with TRBD1. Germline values: CDR1 SGHRS, CDR2 YFSETQ. The CDR3 has 14 residues. The V and J ends lost 4 bases and 0 bases, in that order; junction bases with no gene match: 4. The CDR3 loop is CASSPTGFSYEQYF. DNA for the CDR3: TGCGCCAGCAGCCCGACAGGGTTCTCCTACGAGCAGTACTTC.

The chain carries TRBV15 and TRBJ1-1; 10 positions match TRBD1. V was pared by 9 bases and J by 5 bases, with 9 bases of the junction left unmatched. This CDR3 has 14 amino acids. Germline V CDR1 and CDR2: LNHNV, YYDKDF (reference sequence). CDR3 DNA sequence: TGTGCCACTGGGACAGGGGAAGTAGGAACTGAAGCTTTCTTT. It codes for CATGTGEVGTEAFF.

The V and J genes are TRBV12-3 or TRBV12-4 and TRBJ1-1; D unresolved. The CDR3 runs to 13 residues. V shed 2 bases and J shed 1 base, with 5 bases lying between them. The CDR3 spells CASSLRRNTEAFF. CDR3 coding DNA: TGTGCCAGCAGTTTAAGGCGGAACACTGAAGCTTTCTTT.

V is TRBV19 and J is TRBJ1-1; tentatively, D is TRBD1 (6 bases). V was shortened by 8 bases and J by 4 bases, with 14 bases between the two germline ends. The CDR3 is 13 amino acids. Germline values: CDR1 LNHDA, CDR2 SQIVND (reference sequence). The CDR3 reads CASEGGEGTEAFF. CDR3 coding DNA: TGTGCCAGTGAGGGGGGTGAGGGCACTGAAGCTTTCTTT.

The chain recombines TRBV6-4 with TRBJ1-5; TRBD1 matches at 9 bases. Germline CDR1 is MRHNA and CDR2 is SNTAGT. J was trimmed by 7 bases and V by 7 bases; bases with no gene match: 8. CDR3 length: 14 amino acids. In DNA, the CDR3 is TGTGCCAGCATTCCTGGGACAGGGATCCAGCCCCAGCATTTT. Translation gives CASIPGTGIQPQHF.

The chain uses TRBV2 and TRBJ2-3; D call uncertain. CDR1 is SNHLY, CDR2 FYNNEI, per germline. Trimming removed 2 bases at V and 4 bases at J, with 7 bases between. This CDR3 contains 13 residues. CDR3 protein: CASSENFSDTQYF. The CDR3 DNA follows: TGTGCCAGCAGTGAAAACTTTTCAGATACGCAGTATTTT.

V is TRBV15 and J is TRBJ2-5, with a tentative D call TRBD2 (6 bases). Germline V CDR1 and CDR2: LNHNV, YYDKDF (reference sequence). Trimming shortened V by 1 base and J by 4 bases, and 10 bases separated the two germline ends. The CDR3 has 14 residues. The CDR3 is CATSRVGGIETQYF. Written as DNA, the CDR3 is TGTGCCACCAGCAGAGTGGGCGGGATAGAGACCCAGTACTTC. Based on the CDR3 plus reference TRBV15 and TRBJ2-5, the full variable domain is DAMVIQNPRYQVTQFGKPVTLSCSQTLNHNVMYWYQQKSSQAPKLLFHYYDKDFNNEADTPDNFQSRRPNTSFCFLDIRSPGLGDTAMYLCATSRVGGIETQYFGPGTRLLVL.